These T cell receptor beta chains were read from a single sample in a study of stem cell transplantation in POMP-related autoinflammatory disease. Data came from immunoSEQ multiplex PCR; TCRdb stores just in-frame clones and leaves some out. Of several thousand clones in the sample, roughly four fifths were seen once. Sequenced material: a CXCR5-defined cell subset from PBMCs. The receptors were gathered from a human donor in good health. Each CDR3 is given without its conserved first and last residue. D genes are given only for firm matches.

v_call	d_call	j_call	cdr3_aa
TRBV7-6	-	TRBJ2-3	ASSLALSSDTQY
TRBV30	-	TRBJ1-1	ACRVNTEAF
TRBV28	-	TRBJ1-5	ASTPWDLSNQPQH
TRBV6-6	-	-	ATSVGMAYEQY
TRBV2	TRBD2	TRBJ2-5	ASRVAGEETQY
TRBV4-1	TRBD2	TRBJ2-1	ASSQDLEVSGGATYNEQF
TRBV5-1	TRBD2	TRBJ2-3	ASSLGGGNTDTQY
TRBV14	-	TRBJ1-2	ASSQGGRGRGYGYT
TRBV15	-	TRBJ2-7	ATSRTGAYEQY
TRBV30	-	TRBJ1-6	AWSLGFGSPLH
TRBV6-5	-	TRBJ1-1	ASRPVPGAPKAF
TRBV15	TRBD1	-	ATSTRGQGDEQY
TRBV6-5	TRBD1	TRBJ2-2	ASSSRQGNTGELF
TRBV7-9	-	TRBJ2-2	ASGGANTGELF
TRBV4-2	-	TRBJ1-2	ASSQDAQGSYGYT
TRBV7-6	TRBD1	TRBJ2-7	ASSRQGPGPYEQY
TRBV7-3	TRBD1	TRBJ1-4	ASSPVGGRNEKLF
TRBV30	TRBD1	TRBJ2-4	AWGLTGGGGNIQY
TRBV27	-	TRBJ2-2	ASSLSFGANTGELF
TRBV7-9	-	TRBJ2-1	ASSLTVGDEQF
TRBV14	TRBD1	TRBJ2-7	ASSQLTGGFEQY
TRBV2	-	TRBJ1-5	ASSEWGQENQPQH
TRBV29-1	TRBD1	TRBJ1-2	SVETGGKGYT
TRBV6-5	-	TRBJ1-2	ASSSLLVGLNYGYT
TRBV4-1	-	TRBJ2-6	ASSQVQQGSGANVLT
TRBV7-9	TRBD1	TRBJ1-3	ASSSWDRPSSGNTIY
TRBV19	-	TRBJ1-6	ASSIRGPNSPLH
TRBV6-5	-	TRBJ1-1	ASSYIGVGDPEAF
TRBV7-9	-	TRBJ2-5	ASSLGSGSAVTQY
TRBV7-2	TRBD1	TRBJ2-2	ASSLHRGQAGELF